The entry below gives a single T cell receptor beta chain sequence along with its context. The sample originates from a study of CD8 T cells in Susac syndrome. The CDR3 spans 14 residues. V shed 5 bases and J shed 4 bases, with 18 bases lying between them. Germline V gene lookup returns CDR1 DFQATT and CDR2 SNEGSKA (reference sequence). TCR beta was sequenced from blood CD8+ and CD4+ T cells. The TEMRA cells underwent FACS enrichment, while the CD8+ and CD4+ T cells underwent negative isolation. It was with random hexamers that 0.5 to 1 ug RNA was reverse transcribed. The immunoSEQ assay covered 54 Vbeta and 13 Jbeta segments for CDR3. TCRdb used MiXCR to reprocess the immunoSEQ multiplex PCR reads, holding one entry per CDR3 protein. The table includes about 47,000 distinct CDR3 sequences, 92% detected once.

Sample: CD8+ T cells from PBMCs. This chain connects TRBV20-1 to TRBJ2-7, with D possibly being TRBD1 (6 bases). This clonotype originated in a human donor in good health. CDR3 DNA sequence: TGCAGTGCTGAACGCCTCCGAGGGGGTTACGAGCAGTACTTC. It translates to CSAERLRGGYEQYF.